The source of this T cell receptor (beta chain) is a study of glioma-infiltrating T cells. The study, taken as a whole, reports: CDR3 overlap between tissue and blood was very small. Tissue-blood divergence was below expectation in non-neoplastic patients, above in gliomas.

This clonotype was recorded at least ten times. Antigen unknown. TCR alpha and beta CDR3 regions were amplified from RNA using iRepertoire nested multiplex PCR. Input was roughly 85-400 ng of tissue mRNA or PBMC total RNA. TCRdb called the multiplex PCR reads again in MiXCR, with one record for every CDR3 protein. The top ten clones hold around 7% of a sample with over 70,000 distinct CDR3 sequences, about a quarter of them seen once. Material for sequencing was glioma tissue, nonneoplastic brain tissue, or PBMCs (not recorded which). This receptor was obtained from a human donor with low-grade glioma or glioblastoma, undergoing nonglioma brain surgery, or in good health (not recorded which).

CDR3 DNA sequence: TGTGCCAGCTCAAACTACGGGACAGGGGGCCAAGAGACCCAGTACTTC. Protein product: CASSNYGTGGQETQYF. V is TRBV18 and J is TRBJ2-5; the match to TRBD1 covers 11 bases. CDR1 and CDR2 from the germline V gene are KGHSH and LQKENI. The CDR3 has 16 amino acids. The trim removed 5 bases at V and 1 base at J, leaving 6 bases unmatched.